This TCR beta chain was found in a study of blood T cell repertoires in COVID-19. The wider study: Samples taken during acute and convalescent COVID-19 were collected in the United States, Italy and Spain. T cells, B-cell-depleted T cells, or PBMCs provided the cDNA or gDNA that served as material.

Profiling relied on immunoSEQ multiplex PCR, and the TCRdb table lists in-frame clones only, not all of them. The data show 30,000 to 40,000 clones, roughly 90% seen once. This clone is a singleton in its sample. This CDR3 region has 14 residues. The germline V gene encodes CDR1 MGHRA and CDR2 YSYEKL. V was clipped by 1 base and J by 3 bases, with 9 bases between them. The J gene is TRBJ1-2, the V gene TRBV4-1, with a weak D call TRBD1 (5 bases). This receptor was identified in a man in his 70s with active COVID-19. The sequenced sample was peripheral blood. The CDR3 sequence: CASSQVRQHYGYTF. The CDR3 DNA reads TGCGCCAGCAGCCAAGTCCGACAGCACTATGGCTACACCTTC.